One sample yielded the 30 T cell receptor beta chains listed below, sequenced in a study of T cells after yellow fever vaccination. One entry per CDR3 protein, called by TCRdb with MiXCR from the 5' RACE reads. The sample holds 110,000 or so distinct CDR3 sequences, 7.2% seen once. The input for sequencing was CD4+ T cells sorted from PBMCs, taken roughly 47 days after the first yellow fever vaccination. These receptors were obtained from a man between 18 and 29 years old who received the YFV17D yellow fever vaccine.

This clonotype was recorded at least ten times. The chain joins TRBV25-1 to TRBJ1-1; TRBD1 might be the D (5 bases). V lost 7 bases, J lost 9 bases, and 15 bases lay in between. Germline assignment: CDR1 MGHDK and CDR2 SYGVNS. CDR3 length: 12 residues. Here the CDR3 DNA reads TGTGCCAGCACCCAAGGGGCAGGCAAAGCTTTCTTT. Translation: CASTQGAGKAFF.

This clonotype was counted a few times. J is TRBJ2-5 and V is TRBV6-1, with 12 bases that match TRBD2. This CDR3 is built from 15 residues. V shed 6 bases and J 4 bases; nucleotides not matched to a gene: 6. Germline loops: CDR1 MNHNS, CDR2 SASEGT. CDR3 in amino acids: CASSSLAGGGETQYF. Written as DNA, the CDR3 is TGTGCCAGCAGCTCACTAGCGGGGGGAGGAGAGACCCAGTACTTC.

This clonotype showed up many times. The J gene is TRBJ2-3, the V gene TRBV28, with D perhaps matching TRBD1 (6 bases). The V end was cut by 3 bases, the J end by 3 bases, with 13 bases between. The CDR3 has 15 amino acids. Per germline, CDR1 MDHEN and CDR2 SYDVKM. The CDR3 spells CASSFGGRETDTQYF. CDR3 coding DNA: TGTGCCAGCAGTTTTGGGGGCAGGGAAACAGATACGCAGTATTTT.

In this sample, this clonotype turned up a few times. This rearrangement joins TRBV24-1 to TRBJ2-7; D gene uncertain. The CDR3 is made up of 14 amino acids. Germline CDR1 reads KGHDR; CDR2 reads SFDVKD. The germline V and J ends were trimmed by 8 bases and 3 bases, with 16 bases remaining between them. Here the CDR3 DNA reads TGTGCCACCATCCCCTTGGCCCCGGACTACGAGCAGTACTTC. Its protein product is CATIPLAPDYEQYF.

This clonotype was seen at least ten times. V gene TRBV7-3 combines with J gene TRBJ2-3, with 8 bases aligning to TRBD2. Germline V gene sequence: CDR1 SGHTA, CDR2 FQGTGA. The CDR3 runs to 16 residues. The V gene end was trimmed by 5 bases and the J gene end by 0 bases; junction bases not matched to a gene: 7. The CDR3 DNA sequence: TGTGCCAGCAGCCCCATAGCGGGGACAAGCACAGATACGCAGTATTTT. Translation gives CASSPIAGTSTDTQYF.

This clonotype has ten or more counts. The chain combines TRBV9 with TRBJ2-5; D might be TRBD1 (6 bases). The germline CDR1 and CDR2 sequences are SGDLS and YYNGEE. Between the trimmed V and J ends, which lost 3 bases and 5 bases, there was a span of 17 bases. The length of the CDR3 is 15 residues. In DNA, the CDR3 is TGTGCCAGCAGCGCCAGGGGATGGGGCGGGGAGACCCAGTACTTC. The encoded protein is CASSARGWGGETQYF.

This clonotype was recorded many times. J is TRBJ2-6 and V is TRBV28, with 8 positions matching TRBD1. The CDR3 spans 18 residues. Trimming cost V 4 bases and J 1 base; bases outside gene matches: 9. CDR1 and CDR2 (germline): MDHEN, SYDVKM. The CDR3, as DNA: TGTGCCAGCAGTTCAATTGAAAGGACAGGGTCTGGGGCCAACGTCCTGACTTTC. Protein sequence: CASSSIERTGSGANVLTF.

This clonotype was observed at least ten times. The CDR3 DNA reads TGTGCCAGCAGCTCGGACAGACTAGCCGGGGAGCTGTTTTTT. Protein: CASSSDRLAGELFF. The chain recombines TRBV7-8 with TRBJ2-2; either TRBD1 or TRBD2 may fit D (6 bases each). This CDR3 is built from 14 residues. The germline gives CDR1 SGHVS, CDR2 FQNEAQ. Trimming cost V 4 bases and J 6 bases, with 12 bases left between them.

This clonotype came up a few times. The rearrangement joins TRBV6-2 or TRBV6-3 to TRBJ2-7; 7 bases line up with TRBD1. Unmatched junction bases numbered 9, after V lost 2 bases and J lost 2 bases. The CDR3 loop spans 16 amino acids. The germline V gene has CDR1 MNHEY and CDR2 SVGEGT. CDR3 protein: CASSYATLGQTYEQYV. The CDR3 nucleotides read TGTGCCAGCAGTTACGCGACCCTGGGACAGACCTACGAGCAGTACGTC.

This clonotype has at least ten counts. The CDR3 DNA reads TGTGCCAGCTCACCAGGGGCAGGATGGGAGACCCAGTACTTC. Encoded protein: CASSPGAGWETQYF. The chain has TRBV18 and TRBJ2-5; D is possibly TRBD1 (5 bases). V gave up 2 bases and J gave up 5 bases, with 12 bases separating them. Germline CDR1 is KGHSH and CDR2 is LQKENI. The CDR3 has 14 amino acids.

This clonotype has a count of ten or more. V gene TRBV6-4 combines with J gene TRBJ2-7, with D possibly matching TRBD2 (5 bases). Between the trimmed V and J ends, which lost 7 bases and 1 base, there was a span of 8 bases. Germline V gives CDR1 MRHNA, CDR2 SNTAGT. The CDR3 runs 12 residues. The CDR3 sequence is CASNRGSYEQYF. The CDR3 DNA reads as TGTGCCAGCAATAGAGGGTCCTACGAGCAGTACTTC.

This clonotype was observed many times. V is TRBV20-1 and J is TRBJ2-3, with D unresolved. CDR3 length equals 12 residues. CDR1 and CDR2 from the germline V gene are DFQATT and SNEGSKA (reference sequence). V was clipped by 3 bases and J by 4 bases, with 8 bases between them. The CDR3 sequence: CSASNSADTQYF. CDR3 DNA: TGCAGTGCTAGTAACAGCGCAGATACGCAGTATTTT.

This clonotype was detected only a few times. A junction boundary mismatches the germline segment, possibly from a read error. This sequence joins TRBV5-1 and TRBJ1-6, with unresolved D. This CDR3 contains 17 residues. Germline CDR1 is SGHRS and CDR2 is YFSETQ. The CDR3 loop reads CASILASASSYNSPLHF. The CDR3 DNA is TGCGCCAGCATCTTGGCCTCAGCCAGCTCCTATAATTCACCCCTCCACTTT.

This clonotype has ten or more counts. CDR3 in amino acids: CASSETGKTDTQYF. DNA of the CDR3: TGTGCCAGCAGCGAGACAGGGAAGACAGATACGCAGTATTTT. The chain recombines TRBV7-2 with TRBJ2-3, with TRBD1 matching 7 bases. The CDR3 has 14 residues. V shed 5 bases and J 3 bases; nucleotides not matched to a gene: 5. The germline gives CDR1 SGHTA, CDR2 FQGNSA.

This clonotype was counted ten times or more. The CDR3 DNA reads as TGCGCCAGCAGCTCCGGTCAAGAGACCCAGTACTTC. Amino acids: CASSSGQETQYF. The chain couples TRBV5-1 to TRBJ2-5, with D uncertain. Germline loops: CDR1 SGHRS, CDR2 YFSETQ. V was shortened by 3 bases and J by 2 bases, with 5 bases between the two germline ends. The CDR3 totals 12 residues.

The rearrangement uses TRBV20-1 and TRBJ2-3; tentative D call: TRBD2 (6 bases). Trimming stripped 5 bases from V and 3 bases from J, with 15 bases between. Germline-derived CDR1 and CDR2 are DFQATT and SNEGSKA (reference sequence). This CDR3 has 14 amino acids. In DNA, the CDR3 is TGCAGTGCTGGACCGACTAGAAAGACAGATACGCAGTATTTT. This sequence encodes CSAGPTRKTDTQYF.

This clonotype was counted many times. This rearrangement joins TRBV6-1 to TRBJ2-1; perhaps TRBD2 as D (6 bases). Germline CDR1 is MNHNS and CDR2 is SASEGT. Between the trimmed V and J ends, which lost 8 bases and 7 bases, there was a span of 15 bases. The CDR3 runs 13 residues. CDR3 DNA: TGTGCCAGCCTCTTCGCGGGGACTAATGAGCAGTTCTTC. Protein sequence: CASLFAGTNEQFF.

Turning to this clonotype: With a much larger clone just one base away, this may be a read error. The chain joins TRBV3-1 to TRBJ2-1; no definite D call. This CDR3 has 15 amino acids. CDR1 and CDR2 (germline): LGHDT, YNNKEL (reference sequence). The DNA of the CDR3 is TGTGCCAGCATCCAAGATGCAGGCCCCTACAATGAGCAGTTCTTC. Translating gives CASIQDAGPYNEQFF.

This clonotype was observed at least ten times. The chain carries TRBV7-2 and TRBJ1-2; 8 bases are a match to TRBD1. The CDR3 extends over 16 amino acids. Germline CDR1 reads SGHTA; CDR2 reads FQGNSA. V lost 4 bases, J lost 5 bases, and 12 bases stayed unmatched. In DNA, the CDR3 is TGTGCCAGCAGCTCAGTGGGACAGGAGGTGCTGTATGGCTACACCTTC. This encodes CASSSVGQEVLYGYTF.

This clonotype was seen at least ten times. The chain combines TRBV29-1 with TRBJ2-5; a possible D gene is TRBD2 (6 bases). This CDR3 is built from 14 residues. Germline CDR1 and CDR2: SQVTM and ANQGSEA. Trimming took off 4 bases at V and 2 bases at J, with 14 bases between the two ends. This chain's CDR3 is CSVGLPGGQETQYF. CDR3 DNA: TGCAGCGTTGGCCTACCCGGGGGACAAGAGACCCAGTACTTC.

The sample holds many counts of this clonotype. This chain links TRBV11-2 with TRBJ1-2; D is unclear. The V end was cut by 5 bases, the J end by 3 bases, with 19 bases between. This CDR3 has 16 residues. From germline, CDR1 is SGHAT and CDR2 FQNNGV. CDR3 residues: CASSRKGGVDDYGYTF. The CDR3, as DNA: TGTGCCAGCAGCCGAAAGGGTGGGGTCGATGACTATGGCTACACCTTC.

This clonotype was counted ten times or more. The genes are TRBV7-2 and TRBJ2-2; D possibly corresponds to TRBD1 (6 bases). Trimming pared 1 base from V and 6 bases from J, leaving 6 bases between. Germline CDR1 and CDR2: SGHTA and FQGNSA. The CDR3 has 13 amino acids. The CDR3 nucleotides are TGTGCCAGCAGCTTAGACAGGGCCGGGGAGCTGTTTTTT. It specifies CASSLDRAGELFF.

In its sample, this clonotype was seen a few times. The chain links TRBV7-2 to TRBJ2-3; D is possibly TRBD1 or TRBD2 (5 bases each). This CDR3 region has 14 residues. The V gene lost 2 bases and the J gene lost 4 bases, with 10 bases spanning the gap. From germline, CDR1 is SGHTA and CDR2 FQGNSA. The CDR3 nucleotides are TGTGCCAGCAGCTTATTCAGGGACGCAGATACGCAGTATTTT. Its protein is CASSLFRDADTQYF. The complete variable domain, with remaining parts taken from reference TRBV7-2 and TRBJ2-3, reads GAGVSQSPSNKVTEKGKDVELRCDPISGHTALYWYRQSLGQGLEFLIYFQGNSAPDKSGLPSDRFSAERTGGSVSTLTIQRTQQEDSAVYLCASSLFRDADTQYFGPGTRLTVL.

This clonotype was counted between two and nine times. The rearrangement uses TRBV15 and TRBJ1-5; a weak D match, TRBD1 (5 bases). V shed 3 bases and J shed 7 bases, with 10 bases lying between them. Germline loops: CDR1 LNHNV, CDR2 YYDKDF (reference sequence). The CDR3 sequence is 13 residues long. The CDR3 loop reads CATSRGGIQPQHF. CDR3 coding DNA: TGTGCCACCAGCAGGGGGGGGATCCAGCCCCAGCATTTT.

This clonotype was found many times. The V gene is TRBV12-3 or TRBV12-4, the J gene TRBJ1-3, with a weak D call TRBD1 (6 bases). Trimming left V 6 bases short and J 0 bases short, with 18 bases between. The CDR3 length is 17 residues. The CDR3 reads CASSPLAGVFSGNTIYF. CDR3 coding DNA: TGTGCCAGCAGCCCCTTAGCAGGGGTTTTCTCTGGAAACACCATATATTTT.

This clonotype was observed at least ten times. The rearrangement links TRBV5-1 to TRBJ1-5; possibly TRBD1 for D (5 bases). Germline CDR1 is SGHRS and CDR2 is YFSETQ. V gave up 0 bases and J gave up 4 bases, with 8 bases separating them. The CDR3 runs to 14 residues. The CDR3 sequence is CASSLDGGNQPQHF. The DNA of the CDR3 is TGCGCCAGCAGCTTGGATGGGGGGAATCAGCCCCAGCATTTT.

This clonotype has at least ten counts. The rearrangement uses TRBV28 and TRBJ2-7; TRBD1 is a possible D gene (6 bases). This CDR3 has 13 amino acids. CDR1 MDHEN and CDR2 SYDVKM come from the germline V gene. The V gene lost 8 bases and the J gene lost 3 bases, with 14 bases spanning the gap. CDR3 DNA sequence: TGTGCCAGCGTTACAACAGGGTACTACGAGCAGTACTTC. It translates to CASVTTGYYEQYF. Combining the CDR3 with reference TRBV28 and TRBJ2-7 gives the whole variable domain DVKVTQSSRYLVKRTGEKVFLECVQDMDHENMFWYRQDPGLGLRLIYFSYDVKMKEKGDIPEGYSVSREKKERFSLILESASTNQTSMYLCASVTTGYYEQYFGPGTRLTVT.

This clonotype was counted ten times or more. The J gene is TRBJ2-3, the V gene TRBV4-2; 10 positions match TRBD1. The CDR3 has 13 residues. V lost 4 bases, J lost 6 bases, and 1 base stayed unmatched. Germline V gene lookup returns CDR1 LGHNA and CDR2 YNFKEQ. Written as DNA, the CDR3 is TGTGCCAGCAGCCCGGACAGGGGGGATACGCAGTATTTT. This encodes CASSPDRGDTQYF.

There are many counts of this clonotype. The chain combines TRBV25-1 with TRBJ2-7; D is possibly TRBD1 or TRBD2 (5 bases each). This CDR3 has 14 amino acids. Germline assignment: CDR1 MGHDK and CDR2 SYGVNS. Deletions cut 6 bases from V and 2 bases from J, with 14 bases between. Here the CDR3 reads CASSRDRGTYEQYF. Written as DNA, the CDR3 is TGTGCCAGCAGCCGGGACCGGGGAACCTACGAGCAGTACTTC.

At least ten counts were recorded for this clonotype. V and J are TRBV5-1 and TRBJ2-7; D is perhaps TRBD2 (6 bases). The CDR3 runs 14 residues. V lost 4 bases and J 1 base, leaving 12 bases between the germline ends. Germline V gene lookup returns CDR1 SGHRS and CDR2 YFSETQ. The CDR3 is CASSPGLPSYEQYF. The DNA for the CDR3 is TGCGCCAGCAGCCCGGGACTCCCTTCCTACGAGCAGTACTTC.